The TCR beta chain described here comes from a study of T cell responses to AZD1222 COVID-19 vaccine. Looked up from germline, CDR1 is LGHDT and CDR2 is YNNKEL (reference sequence). Trimming stripped 1 base from V and 2 bases from J, with 14 bases between. The CDR3 is 17 residues long. About this clone itself: What it recognizes is unknown.

Doses given second, at about 4 or about 12 weeks, were pooled. Points from the study as a whole: Seropositive at baseline were only 5 to 7 AZD1222 recipients.

Only in-frame clones appear in the TCRdb table, and some are missing; sequencing was by immunoSEQ multiplex PCR. The sample records tens of thousands of clones, roughly 87% being singletons. The receptor comes from an adult who received the AZD1222 COVID-19 vaccine. This material consisted of peripheral blood, taken 28 days after the second AZD1222 dose. The chain combines TRBV3-1 (or the pseudogene TRBV3-2) with TRBJ1-4; D gene unclear. In DNA form, the CDR3 reads TGTGCCAGCAGCCAAGTTGTGGGTTTGGAGACTAATGAAAAACTGTTTTTT. It specifies CASSQVVGLETNEKLFF.